Each of the 5 T cell receptor beta chains below was sequenced from the same sample in a study of cytomegalovirus exposure and HLA in healthy donors. The PCR made use of 60 Vbeta and 13 Jbeta primers. Sequenced by immunoSEQ multiplex PCR; TCRdb stores in-frame clones only, minus some. Altogether around 200,000 clones are present, 70% to 80% being singletons, with the ten largest covering 2.5% to 3.5%. The specimen sequenced was PBMCs. The source is a woman aged 55-69 years in good health and CMV-seropositive.

V and J are TRBV5-1 and TRBJ2-7; 8 nucleotides agree with TRBD2. This CDR3 comprises 13 residues. Germline V CDR1 and CDR2: SGHRS, YFSETQ. The V and J ends lost 2 bases and 7 bases, in that order; junction bases with no gene match: 5. Written as DNA, the CDR3 is TGCGCCAGCAGCTTAGACGGGGGGGTTGAGCAGTACTTC. As protein: CASSLDGGVEQYF.

This chain links TRBV7-3 with TRBJ2-1; 7 bases are shared with TRBD1. The CDR3 is 13 residues long. Trimming removed 5 bases from V and 15 bases from J; junction bases left unmatched: 13. Germline CDR1 and CDR2: SGHTA and FQGTGA. The CDR3 coding sequence is TGTGCCAGCAGCCCACAACCCGGGACAGCTGGGTTCTTC. It codes for CASSPQPGTAGFF.

The chain recombines TRBV11-1 with TRBJ1-1; no clear D gene. In germline, CDR1 is SGHAT, CDR2 FQDESV (reference sequence). The CDR3 contains 16 residues. Trimming cost V 3 bases and J 2 bases, with 16 bases left between them. The CDR3 coding sequence is TGTGCCAGCAGCTTGGAGGTTTCTTACACCAACACTGAAGCTTTCTTT. It specifies CASSLEVSYTNTEAFF.

V and J are TRBV30 and TRBJ2-2; TRBD2 matches at 8 bases. The CDR3 length is 15 residues. V trimming: 7 bases; J trimming: 0 bases; junction bases outside the gene matches: 7. Germline CDR1 and CDR2: GTSNPN and SVGIG (reference sequence). The CDR3 nucleotides are TGTGCCTCTTCACGGGGACTAGCGAACACCGGGGAGCTGTTTTTT. Translation gives CASSRGLANTGELFF.

The V call is TRBV7-6, the J call TRBJ2-5; D not certain. Deletions cut 1 base from V and 1 base from J, with 4 bases between. This CDR3 is 13 amino acids long. The germline gives CDR1 SGHVS, CDR2 FNYEAQ. The CDR3 reads CASSLGPQETQYF. CDR3 coding DNA: TGTGCCAGCAGCTTAGGGCCCCAAGAGACCCAGTACTTC.